Listed here is a single T cell receptor beta chain. The data are from a study of blood T cell repertoires in COVID-19. Whole-study context: The analysed material was cDNA or gDNA that came from T cells, B-cell-depleted T cells, or PBMCs.

Per the authors' pipeline: Amplification of reference gene primers provided the estimated nucleated cell counts. The method was immunoSEQ multiplex PCR; TCRdb's version includes in-frame clones alone and lacks a portion of them. The V and J calls and clone size are taken from that table; D and trimming were inferred from the DNA. Of about 36,000 clones listed, about three quarters are singletons. Looked up from germline, CDR1 is MGHRA and CDR2 is YSYEKL. The CDR3 totals 18 residues. V lost 3 bases and J lost 4; bases outside the gene matches: 13. The sequenced sample was peripheral blood. The receptor was isolated from a man aged 55 to 70 with active COVID-19. V gene TRBV4-1 combines with J gene TRBJ2-1; 9 nucleotides align to TRBD1. The CDR3 region has the DNA TGCGCCAGCAGCCAGCTGAGACTCCGGGACAGGGTTTACAATGAGCAGTTCTTC. This encodes CASSQLRLRDRVYNEQFF.